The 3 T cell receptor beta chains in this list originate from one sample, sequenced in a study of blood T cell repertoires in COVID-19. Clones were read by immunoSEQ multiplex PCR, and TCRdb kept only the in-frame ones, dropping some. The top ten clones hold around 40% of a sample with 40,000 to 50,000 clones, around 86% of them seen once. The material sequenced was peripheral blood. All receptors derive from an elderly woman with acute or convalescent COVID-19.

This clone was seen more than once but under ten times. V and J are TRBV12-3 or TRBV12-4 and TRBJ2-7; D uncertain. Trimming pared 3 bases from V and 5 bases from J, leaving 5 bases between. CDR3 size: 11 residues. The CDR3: CASSFLNEQYF. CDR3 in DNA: TGTGCCAGCAGTTTTCTAAACGAGCAGTACTTC.

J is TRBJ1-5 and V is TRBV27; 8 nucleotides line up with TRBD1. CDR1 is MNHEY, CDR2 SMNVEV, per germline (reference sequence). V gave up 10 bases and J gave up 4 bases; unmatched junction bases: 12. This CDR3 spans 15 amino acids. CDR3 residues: CATRSTGATNQPQHF. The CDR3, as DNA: TGTGCCACGCGCTCGACAGGGGCTACAAATCAGCCCCAGCATTTT.

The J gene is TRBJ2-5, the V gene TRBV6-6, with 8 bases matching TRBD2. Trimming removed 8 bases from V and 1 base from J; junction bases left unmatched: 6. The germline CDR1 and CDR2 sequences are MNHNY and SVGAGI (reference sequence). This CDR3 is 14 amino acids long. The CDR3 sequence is CASVRGGPQETQYF. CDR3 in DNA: TGTGCCAGCGTCCGGGGGGGGCCCCAAGAGACCCAGTACTTC.